These 27 T cell receptor beta chains were all obtained from the same sample, sequenced in a study of CD39 and CD103 CD8 tumor-infiltrating T cells. Clones were sequenced by immunoSEQ multiplex PCR, and TCRdb holds only the in-frame ones, with some missing. The profile covers over 15,000 clones, with about 93% appearing a single time and 4.3% taken by the ten largest. The sequenced sample consisted of CD8+ T cells sorted from blood. The subset was: total memory CD8 T cells (CD45RA-CCR7+/-) from blood or uninvolved lymph node. The receptors were gathered from a human donor with head and neck squamous cell carcinoma.

The V and J genes are TRBV5-1 and TRBJ1-2; TRBD1 matches 9 bases. Germline CDR1 reads SGHRS; CDR2 reads YFSETQ. The CDR3 runs 17 residues. Trimming removed 2 bases from V and 1 base from J; junction bases left unmatched: 9. The CDR3 here is CASSLTPGQGSNYGYTF. CDR3 coding DNA: TGCGCCAGCAGCTTAACCCCGGGACAGGGAAGTAACTATGGCTACACCTTC.

The table lists this clone with a count of one. CDR3 sequence reads: CASSLGLAGGNNEQFF. CDR3 DNA: TGTGCCAGCAGCCTAGGACTAGCGGGGGGTAACAATGAGCAGTTCTTC. V is TRBV7-2 and J is TRBJ2-1; 14 nucleotides agree with TRBD2. This CDR3 is 16 amino acids long. In germline, CDR1 is SGHTA, CDR2 FQGNSA. Trimming removed 5 bases from V and 5 bases from J; junction bases left unmatched: 5.

The chain has TRBV11-2 and TRBJ2-7, with D tentatively TRBD1 or TRBD2 (6 bases each). The ends were cut back, 5 bases at V and 6 bases at J, with 11 bases in the middle. The CDR3 is made up of 12 amino acids. Germline loops: CDR1 SGHAT, CDR2 FQNNGV. As DNA, the CDR3 is TGTGCCAGCAGCCGAGGGGGGCGCGAGCAGTACTTC. Encoded protein: CASSRGGREQYF.

This chain links TRBV28 with TRBJ1-2; D gene unclear. This CDR3 contains 15 residues. V was shortened by 0 bases and J by 4 bases, with 12 bases between the two germline ends. In germline, CDR1 is MDHEN, CDR2 SYDVKM. CDR3: CASSLWVSVSYGYTF. The CDR3 DNA sequence: TGTGCCAGCAGTTTATGGGTTTCCGTTAGCTATGGCTACACCTTC.

The chain carries TRBV9 and TRBJ1-2; 9 bases are shared with TRBD1. J gave up 8 bases and V 5 bases, and 7 bases lay outside the gene matches. The CDR3 has 13 amino acids. Germline V CDR1 and CDR2: SGDLS, YYNGEE. CDR3 bases: TGTGCCAGCAGGGACAGGGGAAGCTCCGGCTACACCTTC. It yields the protein CASRDRGSSGYTF.

The chain recombines TRBV4-1 with TRBJ2-3, with no clear D. Per the germline V gene, CDR1 is MGHRA and CDR2 is YSYEKL. The CDR3 extends over 17 amino acids. Trimming left V 3 bases short and J 3 bases short, with 19 bases between. The CDR3 sequence: CASSQLPGPNPTDTQYF. The CDR3 DNA reads as TGCGCCAGCAGCCAGTTACCCGGACCCAATCCAACAGATACGCAGTATTTT.

This chain links TRBV28 with TRBJ1-1; no definite D call. This CDR3 contains 12 residues. V gave up 2 bases and J gave up 8 bases, with 9 bases separating them. Germline V CDR1 and CDR2: MDHEN, SYDVKM. CDR3 sequence (DNA): TGTGCCAGCAGTTTAGACATTCCGGAAGCTTTCTTT. It translates to CASSLDIPEAFF.

The chain carries TRBV4-1 and TRBJ2-5; D perhaps matches TRBD2 (6 bases). TRBJ2-7 matches the DNA end more closely, so the J call is doubtful. CDR3 length equals 15 residues. CDR1 and CDR2 (germline): MGHRA, YSYEKL. The CDR3 coding sequence is TGCGCCAGCAGCCAGGTCCGGGACTCCGACTACGAGCAGTACTTC. It translates to CASSQVRDSDYEQYF.

CDR3 amino acids: CASSLLARGLAGGIKSNEQFF. CDR3 bases: TGTGCCAGCAGTTTATTAGCTAGGGGACTAGCGGGGGGTATCAAAAGCAATGAGCAGTTCTTC. The V gene is TRBV27, the J gene TRBJ2-1; 15 nucleotides agree with TRBD2. The CDR3 runs to 21 residues. CDR1 and CDR2 (germline): MNHEY, SMNVEV (reference sequence). With 1 base clipped from V and 6 bases from J, the junction kept 16 bases outside the gene matches.

The chain carries TRBV29-1 and TRBJ1-2, with TRBD1 as a possible D gene (5 bases). V shed 2 bases and J shed 4 bases, with 17 bases lying between them. The germline gives CDR1 SQVTM, CDR2 ANQGSEA. The CDR3 is 15 amino acids. The CDR3 is CSVEPQEGTPYGYTF. For the CDR3, the DNA is TGCAGCGTTGAACCCCAGGAGGGGACCCCCTATGGCTACACCTTC.

The chain uses TRBV19 and TRBJ1-1; D gene unclear. Per the germline V gene, CDR1 is LNHDA and CDR2 is SQIVND (reference sequence). The V end lost 6 bases, the J end lost 1 base, and 12 bases lay between the germline ends. This CDR3 spans 14 amino acids. In DNA form, the CDR3 reads TGTGCCAGTAGCCACGGGCGGGGGAACACTGAAGCTTTCTTT. Translated: CASSHGRGNTEAFF. Drawing the rest from reference TRBV19 and TRBJ1-1, the complete variable domain is DGGITQSPKYLFRKEGQNVTLSCEQNLNHDAMYWYRQDPGQGLRLIYYSQIVNDFQKGDIAEGYSVSREKKESFPLTVTSAQKNPTAFYLCASSHGRGNTEAFFGQGTRLTVV.

CDR3: CASSELSGSNQPQHF. The CDR3 DNA follows: TGTGCCAGCAGTGAGTTAAGTGGTAGCAATCAGCCCCAGCATTTT. The chain couples TRBV2 to TRBJ1-5; D not resolved. CDR3 size: 15 residues. Looked up from germline, CDR1 is SNHLY and CDR2 is FYNNEI. V was clipped by 3 bases and J by 0 bases, with 9 bases between them.

The chain is built from TRBV10-2 and TRBJ1-6; 10 bases agree with TRBD1. J gave up 2 bases and V 0 bases, and 22 bases lay outside the gene matches. Germline CDR1 and CDR2: WSHSY and SAAADI. The CDR3 consists of 24 residues. This CDR3 reads CASSESWDRGSDLGVYPYNSPLHF. The DNA for the CDR3 is TGCGCCAGCAGTGAGTCGTGGGACAGGGGTTCCGATTTAGGCGTGTATCCCTATAATTCACCCCTCCACTTT.

This clone occurred once. This chain connects TRBV9 to TRBJ2-7, with D tentatively TRBD1 or TRBD2 (5 bases each). The CDR3 loop spans 14 amino acids. CDR1 is SGDLS and CDR2 is YYNGEE in the germline V gene. The ends were cut back, 0 bases at V and 4 bases at J, with 11 bases in the middle. The CDR3 DNA reads as TGTGCCAGCAGCGTAGGATGGGGACCGTACGAGCAGTACTTC. It translates to CASSVGWGPYEQYF.

V gene TRBV14 combines with J gene TRBJ2-7; D unclear. The CDR3 loop spans 15 amino acids. Trimming cost V 1 base and J 4 bases, with 14 bases left between them. In germline, CDR1 is SGHDN, CDR2 FVKESK. In DNA, the CDR3 is TGTGCCAGCAGCCAAGGAGTGGCCCCCGGGTACGAGCAGTACTTC. Translation gives CASSQGVAPGYEQYF.

This chain links TRBV7-3 with TRBJ2-1; the match to TRBD1 covers 12 bases. This CDR3 contains 15 residues. After removal of 5 bases from V and 9 bases from J, the junction contained 8 bases not matched to a gene. CDR1 is SGHTA and CDR2 is FQGTGA in the germline V gene. The CDR3: CASSPGQGAIGEQFF. As DNA, the CDR3 is TGTGCCAGCAGCCCGGGACAGGGGGCAATCGGTGAGCAGTTCTTC.

The genes are TRBV7-6 and TRBJ2-7; TRBD1 matches at 8 bases. The junction had 5 bases not matched to a gene; V was cut back by 4 bases and J by 0 bases. CDR3 length: 15 residues. Germline lookup yields CDR1 SGHVS and CDR2 FNYEAQ. DNA for the CDR3: TGTGCCAGCAGCTCCTCACAGGGGGGCTCCTACGAGCAGTACTTC. Translated: CASSSSQGGSYEQYF.

The chain recombines TRBV27 with TRBJ2-7, with 7 bases aligning to TRBD1. The J segment lost 3 bases and the V segment lost 8 bases, leaving 7 bases of the junction unmatched. CDR3 length: 13 residues. Per germline, CDR1 MNHEY and CDR2 SMNVEV (reference sequence). CDR3 bases: TGTGCCAGCGGTACAGGGGTAAACTACGAGCAGTACTTC. Its translation is CASGTGVNYEQYF.

The chain combines TRBV9 with TRBJ1-6; possible D gene TRBD1, 5 bases. Trimming pared 1 base from V and 1 base from J, leaving 9 bases between. The germline V gene encodes CDR1 SGDLS and CDR2 YYNGEE. The CDR3 totals 16 residues. CDR3 in DNA: TGTGCCAGCAGCGTAACGGGGGATTCCTATAATTCACCCCTCCACTTT. Amino acids: CASSVTGDSYNSPLHF.

The sample holds one count of this clone. The genes are TRBV6-1 and TRBJ1-3; D gene unclear. Germline V gives CDR1 MNHNS, CDR2 SASEGT. This CDR3 has 17 residues. Between the trimmed V and J ends, which lost 1 base and 3 bases, there was a span of 16 bases. The CDR3 reads CASSEGRAGFFGNTIYF. The CDR3 bases are TGTGCCAGCAGTGAAGGCCGGGCAGGTTTTTTTGGAAACACCATATATTTT.

J is TRBJ2-7 and V is TRBV7-6; D is perhaps TRBD2 (5 bases). V dropped 1 base and J dropped 5 bases, with 12 bases sitting between them. CDR3 length equals 14 residues. Germline V CDR1 and CDR2: SGHVS, FNYEAQ. The CDR3 is CASSLGGDPDEQYF. Here the CDR3 DNA reads TGTGCCAGCAGCTTAGGGGGAGACCCCGACGAGCAGTACTTC.

The chain carries TRBV9 and TRBJ2-3; TRBD2 matches 11 bases. Germline CDR1 SGDLS, CDR2 YYNGEE. V dropped 4 bases and J dropped 3; count of bases not matched to a gene: 7. The CDR3 runs 16 residues. In nucleotides, the CDR3 is TGTGCCAGCAGCCCCCACTTAGCGGGGGGGACAGATACGCAGTATTTT. This codes for CASSPHLAGGTDTQYF.

The V gene is TRBV19, the J gene TRBJ1-1; perhaps TRBD1 as D (6 bases). This CDR3 spans 12 amino acids. Trimming removed 9 bases from V and 4 bases from J, with 12 bases in between. Germline CDR1 reads LNHDA; CDR2 reads SQIVND (reference sequence). CDR3 amino acids: CASRRGGTEAFF. CDR3 DNA: TGTGCCAGCCGCAGGGGAGGCACTGAAGCTTTCTTT.

The rearrangement uses TRBV9 and TRBJ2-1; unclear D gene. V shed 4 bases and J shed 6 bases, with 26 bases lying between them. The germline V gene has CDR1 SGDLS and CDR2 YYNGEE. The length of the CDR3 is 18 residues. CDR3 region: CASSHPVSQNVLRNEQFF. The CDR3 DNA is TGTGCCAGCAGCCACCCGGTGTCCCAAAACGTCCTCCGCAATGAGCAGTTCTTC.

The V and J genes are TRBV2 and TRBJ2-7, with D perhaps being TRBD1 or TRBD2 (6 bases each). V was clipped by 1 base and J by 3 bases, with 13 bases between them. Per germline, CDR1 SNHLY and CDR2 FYNNEI. The CDR3 is 15 amino acids. DNA for the CDR3: TGTGCCAGCAGTGAAGGGTGGGGGGCAGGCTACGAGCAGTACTTC. Residues: CASSEGWGAGYEQYF.

This chain connects TRBV11-2 to TRBJ2-1, with no clear D. Germline V lookup: CDR1 SGHAT, CDR2 FQNNGV. Trimming removed 1 base at V and 3 bases at J, with 1 base between. The CDR3 consists of 12 residues. CDR3 protein: CASSLVYNEQFF. Here the CDR3 DNA reads TGTGCCAGCAGCTTAGTCTACAATGAGCAGTTCTTC. Full variable domain (missing parts from reference TRBV11-2 and TRBJ2-1): EAGVAQSPRYKIIEKRQSVAFWCNPISGHATLYWYQQILGQGPKLLIQFQNNGVVDDSQLPKDRFSAERLKGVDSTLKIQPAKLEDSAVYLCASSLVYNEQFFGPGTRLTVL.

The chain is built from TRBV15 and TRBJ2-3; D not certain. CDR3 length equals 12 residues. Germline lookup yields CDR1 LNHNV and CDR2 YYDKDF (reference sequence). Trimming removed 1 base at V and 5 bases at J, with 4 bases between. The DNA of the CDR3 is TGTGCCACCAGCAGAGTTTTAGATACGCAGTATTTT. Translating gives CATSRVLDTQYF.